This T cell receptor beta chain was sequenced for a study of early T cells in non-severe SARS-CoV-2 infection. The V end lost 0 bases, the J end lost 8 bases, and 11 bases lay between the germline ends. CDR1 is SGHRS, CDR2 YFSETQ, per germline. This CDR3 spans 14 amino acids. Individually, cDNA molecules had unique molecular identifiers attached to them. Each CDR3 protein is one row after TCRdb ran MiXCR on the 5' RACE reads. The data show 55,000 or so distinct CDR3 sequences, around 6.6% seen once. This clonotype has a count of ten or more. The genes are TRBV5-1 and TRBJ1-4, with D possibly TRBD1 on 5 matching bases. The source of this sequence is an adult who was a healthcare worker with PCR-confirmed SARS-CoV-2 infection or an uninfected control (not recorded which). Sequences were derived from whole blood, sampled at baseline. CDR3 nucleotide sequence: TGCGCCAGCAGCTTGGAGGGACCCGGGGAAAAACTGTTTTTT. It codes for CASSLEGPGEKLFF.